The 19 T cell receptor beta chains reported below all come from one sample, sequenced in a study of blood T cell repertoires in COVID-19. TCRdb's copy holds only in-frame clones and misses some; the assay was immunoSEQ multiplex PCR. The sample records 60,000 to 85,000 clones, more than 75% being singletons. Source material: peripheral blood. These receptor sequences come from a woman over 75 with active or convalescent COVID-19.

The V call is TRBV5-1, the J call TRBJ1-5; the D is unclear. The CDR3 has 14 amino acids. In germline, CDR1 is SGHRS, CDR2 YFSETQ. The ends were cut back, 0 bases at V and 6 bases at J, with 10 bases in the middle. CDR3 loop: CASSLDGIGQPQHF. Written as DNA, the CDR3 is TGCGCCAGCAGCTTGGACGGGATCGGTCAGCCCCAGCATTTT.

This sequence joins TRBV11-3 and TRBJ2-3; 7 nucleotides agree with TRBD2. V was pared by 2 bases and J by 1 base, with 3 bases of the junction left unmatched. The CDR3 is made up of 15 amino acids. Germline V gene data show CDR1 as SGHNT and CDR2 as YENEEA. Here the CDR3 DNA reads TGTGCCAGCAGCTTACGGGGGGACGGCACAGATACGCAGTATTTT. Its protein product is CASSLRGDGTDTQYF.

Only one count was recorded for this clone. The J gene is TRBJ2-1, the V gene TRBV30; TRBD1 agrees at 7 bases. Per the germline V gene, CDR1 is GTSNPN and CDR2 is SVGIG (reference sequence). Trimming cost V 3 bases and J 7 bases; bases outside gene matches: 18. This CDR3 contains 17 residues. The CDR3 DNA reads as TGTGCCTGGAGGAAGGGGTATTTACAGGGGCTGTTAAATGAGCAGTTCTTC. Amino acids: CAWRKGYLQGLLNEQFF.

The chain is built from TRBV4-1 and TRBJ1-2; tentative D call: TRBD1 (6 bases). The CDR3 sequence is 17 residues long. Trimming removed 1 base from V and 0 bases from J, with 15 bases in between. The germline gives CDR1 MGHRA, CDR2 YSYEKL. The CDR3 nucleotides read TGCGCCAGCAGCCAAGTGGCGGACAGACTTACTAACTATGGCTACACCTTC. It encodes CASSQVADRLTNYGYTF.

A single count supports this clone. The chain is built from TRBV19 and TRBJ1-2, with a tentative D call TRBD1 (6 bases). The length of the CDR3 is 16 residues. Looked up from germline, CDR1 is LNHDA and CDR2 is SQIVND (reference sequence). V was trimmed by 7 bases and J by 0 bases, leaving 18 bases between them. CDR3 nucleotide sequence: TGTGCCAGTACCCCGGACAGTTCCCTCCCTAACTATGGCTACACCTTC. Amino acids: CASTPDSSLPNYGYTF.

The rearrangement uses TRBV10-1 and TRBJ2-2; 7 bases are shared with TRBD1. The CDR3 loop spans 15 amino acids. Germline CDR1 reads WNHNN; CDR2 reads SYGVQD (reference sequence). Trimming took 6 bases from V and 9 from J; bases not matched to a gene: 13. The CDR3, as DNA: TGCGCCAGCAGCCAAGGGGGCCCGGGGATCCGGGAGCTGTTTTTT. This gives the protein CASSQGGPGIRELFF.

The V and J genes are TRBV30 and TRBJ2-3, with a weak D call TRBD2 (6 bases). Germline assignment: CDR1 GTSNPN and CDR2 SVGIG (reference sequence). Trimming removed 2 bases from V and 2 bases from J, with 20 bases in between. The CDR3 runs to 17 residues. The CDR3 DNA reads as TGTGCCTGGAGTTCCCCTCCCCGGCGGGGAATCACAGATACGCAGTATTTT. Protein sequence: CAWSSPPRRGITDTQYF.

In regard to this clone: This sample also contains other DNA sequences that code for the same CDR3. CDR3: CASSPDRNYGYTF. CDR3 DNA sequence: TGTGCCAGCTCACCAGACAGAAACTATGGCTACACCTTC. The chain carries TRBV18 and TRBJ1-2, with D maybe TRBD1 (5 bases). Germline CDR1 reads KGHSH; CDR2 reads LQKENI. This CDR3 contains 13 residues. The V end was cut by 2 bases, the J end by 2 bases, with 6 bases between.

This sequence joins TRBV5-4 and TRBJ1-2; 9 positions match TRBD1. The CDR3 spans 14 residues. Germline CDR1 and CDR2: SGHNT and YYREEE (reference sequence). Trimming at V came to 4 bases and at J to 5 bases, leaving 6 bases not matched to a gene. CDR3 in amino acids: CASSDGTGRYGYTF. CDR3 bases: TGTGCCAGCAGCGACGGGACAGGGAGATATGGCTACACCTTC.

The CDR3 coding sequence is TGTGCCAGCAGGTTACAGGGGGGCTCCTACGAGCAGTACTTC. Protein: CASRLQGGSYEQYF. The V call is TRBV13, the J call TRBJ2-7; 8 bases fit TRBD1. With 6 bases clipped from V and 0 bases from J, the junction kept 4 bases outside the gene matches. The CDR3 has 14 residues. Germline V lookup: CDR1 PRHDT, CDR2 FYEKMQ (reference sequence).

V and J are TRBV7-6 and TRBJ1-1; D unresolved. The CDR3 has 15 residues. Germline lookup yields CDR1 SGHVS and CDR2 FNYEAQ. V lost 2 bases, J lost 1 base, and 11 bases lay in between. The CDR3 loop reads CASSLRVTENTEAFF. CDR3 nucleotides: TGTGCCAGCAGCTTACGGGTCACCGAGAACACTGAAGCTTTCTTT.

V gene TRBV11-2 combines with J gene TRBJ1-4, with D possibly TRBD1 on 6 matching bases. This CDR3 comprises 14 residues. Looked up from germline, CDR1 is SGHAT and CDR2 is FQNNGV. V dropped 3 bases and J dropped 8 bases, with 13 bases sitting between them. DNA of the CDR3: TGTGCCAGCAGCTTGGGGTCAGGGGCCGAAAAACTGTTTTTT. It is translated as CASSLGSGAEKLFF.

The chain joins TRBV30 to TRBJ1-5; D uncertain. The V end was cut by 5 bases, the J end by 3 bases, with 11 bases between. This CDR3 is 13 amino acids long. Germline V gives CDR1 GTSNPN, CDR2 SVGIG (reference sequence). CDR3 region: CAWGRDVNQPQHF. Written as DNA, the CDR3 is TGTGCCTGGGGACGGGATGTCAATCAGCCCCAGCATTTT.

By proportion, this clone is hyperexpanded (1% or more). The V and J genes are TRBV28 and TRBJ1-6, with unresolved D. CDR1 MDHEN and CDR2 SYDVKM come from the germline V gene. V was trimmed by 3 bases and J by 8 bases, leaving 5 bases between them. This CDR3 is built from 12 residues. CDR3 coding DNA: TGTGCCAGCAGTTTTGAGTATTCACCCCTCCACTTT. Translated, it gives CASSFEYSPLHF.

The chain joins TRBV7-2 to TRBJ2-7; 8 bases fit TRBD2. The germline V gene has CDR1 SGHTA and CDR2 FQGNSA. This CDR3 region has 15 residues. The V segment lost 3 bases and the J segment 3 bases; nucleotides outside the gene matches: 7. The CDR3 loop reads CASSFKRGGSYEQYF. CDR3 DNA: TGTGCCAGCAGCTTTAAACGCGGGGGGAGCTACGAGCAGTACTTC.

The rearrangement uses TRBV9 and TRBJ1-4; D is possibly TRBD1 (6 bases). In germline, CDR1 is SGDLS, CDR2 YYNGEE. The CDR3 covers 15 residues. V was trimmed by 0 bases and J by 3 bases, leaving 9 bases between them. Here the CDR3 DNA reads TGTGCCAGCAGCGTAGACAGGGAGCCTAATGAAAAACTGTTTTTT. This codes for CASSVDREPNEKLFF.

The chain joins TRBV4-3 to TRBJ1-5; D perhaps matches TRBD1 (5 bases). The CDR3 covers 15 residues. The germline V gene has CDR1 LGHNA and CDR2 YSLEER. Between the trimmed V and J ends, which lost 0 bases and 6 bases, there was a span of 12 bases. CDR3 in amino acids: CASSQDLWGGQPQHF. In nucleotides, the CDR3 is TGCGCCAGCAGCCAAGATCTGTGGGGCGGTCAGCCCCAGCATTTT.

The CDR3 loop reads CASRPTGGELFF. The CDR3 DNA is TGCGCCAGCAGGCCGACAGGGGGCGAGCTGTTTTTT. The chain couples TRBV4-1 to TRBJ2-2; 10 bases are shared with TRBD1. The CDR3 extends over 12 amino acids. Trimming removed 6 bases from V and 11 bases from J; junction bases left unmatched: 3. Germline CDR1 is MGHRA and CDR2 is YSYEKL.

For this clone: Other DNA sequences within the sample encode an identical CDR3. This chain connects TRBV12-3 or TRBV12-4 to TRBJ2-5; no reliable D call. CDR3 length equals 11 residues. Trimming cost V 3 bases and J 4 bases, with 3 bases left between them. CDR3 coding DNA: TGTGCCAGCAGTTTTAGAGAGACCCAGTACTTC. Protein product: CASSFRETQYF.